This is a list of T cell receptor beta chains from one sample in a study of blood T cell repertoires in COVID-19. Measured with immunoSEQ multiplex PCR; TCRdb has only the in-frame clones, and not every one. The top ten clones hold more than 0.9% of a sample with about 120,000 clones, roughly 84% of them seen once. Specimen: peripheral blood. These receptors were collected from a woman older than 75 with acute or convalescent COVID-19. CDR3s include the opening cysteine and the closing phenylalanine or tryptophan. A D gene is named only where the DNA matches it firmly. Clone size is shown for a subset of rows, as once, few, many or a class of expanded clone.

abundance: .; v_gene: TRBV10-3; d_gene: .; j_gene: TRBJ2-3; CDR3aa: CAISESGGISTDTQYF; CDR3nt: TGTGCCATCAGTGAGTCGGGCGGGATCAGCACAGATACGCAGTATTTT
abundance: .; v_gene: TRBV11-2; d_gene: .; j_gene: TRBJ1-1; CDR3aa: CASSLEGQYTEAFF; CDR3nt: TGTGCCAGCAGCTTAGAGGGGCAATACACTGAAGCTTTCTTT
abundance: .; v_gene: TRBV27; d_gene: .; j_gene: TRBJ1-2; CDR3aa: CASSGQYGYTF; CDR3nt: TGTGCCAGCAGCGGACAGTATGGCTACACCTTC
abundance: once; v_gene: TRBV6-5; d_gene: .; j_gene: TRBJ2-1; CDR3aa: CASSSRRGDYNEQFF; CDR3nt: TGTGCCAGCAGTTCCCGACGGGGAGACTACAATGAGCAGTTCTTC
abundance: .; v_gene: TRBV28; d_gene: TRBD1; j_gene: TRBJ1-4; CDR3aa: CASSPGDRGEKLFF; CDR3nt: TGTGCCAGCAGTCCTGGCGACAGGGGTGAAAAACTGTTTTTT
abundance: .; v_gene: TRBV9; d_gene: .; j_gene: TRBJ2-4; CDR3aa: CASSAGGQKNIQYF; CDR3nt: TGTGCCAGCAGCGCTGGGGGACAAAAAAACATTCAGTACTTC
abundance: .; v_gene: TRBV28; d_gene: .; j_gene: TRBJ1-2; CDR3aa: CASSLTVLGYGYTF; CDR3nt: TGTGCCAGCAGTTTGACAGTTCTAGGTTATGGCTACACCTTC
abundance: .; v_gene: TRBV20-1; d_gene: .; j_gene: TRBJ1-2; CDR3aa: CSASYSAGTYGYTF; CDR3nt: TGCAGTGCTAGTTACTCGGCGGGCACCTATGGCTACACCTTC
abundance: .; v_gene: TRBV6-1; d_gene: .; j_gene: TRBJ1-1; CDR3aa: CASSEIPPGTEAFF; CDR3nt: TGTGCCAGCAGTGAAATCCCTCCAGGCACTGAAGCTTTCTTT
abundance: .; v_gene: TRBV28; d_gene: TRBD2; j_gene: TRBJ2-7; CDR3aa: CASSAGASGSYEQYF; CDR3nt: TGTGCCAGCAGCGCTGGGGCTAGCGGGAGCTACGAGCAGTACTTC
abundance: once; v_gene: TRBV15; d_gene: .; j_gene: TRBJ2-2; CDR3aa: CATSRAMNTGELFF; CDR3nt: TGTGCCACCAGCAGAGCCATGAACACCGGGGAGCTGTTTTTT
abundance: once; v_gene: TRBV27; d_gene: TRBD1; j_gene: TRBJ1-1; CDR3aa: CASSLQGANTEAFF; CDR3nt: TGTGCCAGCAGTTTACAGGGGGCGAACACTGAAGCTTTCTTT
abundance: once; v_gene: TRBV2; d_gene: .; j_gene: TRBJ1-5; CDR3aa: CASSAEGNQPQHF; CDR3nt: TGTGCCAGCAGTGCGGAGGGGAATCAGCCCCAGCATTTT
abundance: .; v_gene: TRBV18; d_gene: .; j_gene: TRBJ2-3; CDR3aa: CASSRDTIHTDTQYF; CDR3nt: TGTGCCAGCTCTCGGGACACGATCCACACAGATACGCAGTATTTT
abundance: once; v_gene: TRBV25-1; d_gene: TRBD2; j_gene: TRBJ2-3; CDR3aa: CASSSPGPGLAGTDTQYF; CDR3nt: TGTGCCAGCAGTTCCCCGGGGCCGGGACTAGCGGGCACAGATACGCAGTATTTT
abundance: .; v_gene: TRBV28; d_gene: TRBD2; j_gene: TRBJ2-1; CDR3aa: CASSLWRETPEQFF; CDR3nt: TGTGCCAGCAGTTTATGGCGGGAGACACCTGAGCAGTTCTTC
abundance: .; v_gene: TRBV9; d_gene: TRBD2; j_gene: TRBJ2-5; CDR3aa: CASSNPTSGRAEETQYF; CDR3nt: TGTGCCAGCAGCAACCCGACTAGCGGGAGGGCGGAAGAGACCCAGTACTTC
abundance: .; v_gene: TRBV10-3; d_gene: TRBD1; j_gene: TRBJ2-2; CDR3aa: CAIKTGGPGELFF; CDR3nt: TGTGCCATCAAGACAGGGGGCCCCGGGGAGCTGTTTTTT
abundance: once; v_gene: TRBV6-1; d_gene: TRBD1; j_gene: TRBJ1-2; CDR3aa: CASSVPDRGLFNYGYTF; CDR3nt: TGTGCCAGCAGTGTCCCGGACAGGGGGCTCTTTAACTATGGCTACACCTTC
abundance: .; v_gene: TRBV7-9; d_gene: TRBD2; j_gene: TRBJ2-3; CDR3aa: CASSSAGGNPTDTQYF; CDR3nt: TGTGCCAGCAGCTCGGCGGGGGGAAACCCCACAGATACGCAGTATTTT
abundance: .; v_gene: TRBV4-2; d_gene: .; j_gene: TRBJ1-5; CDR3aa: CASSQEAREGLPQHF; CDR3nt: TGTGCCAGCAGCCAAGAGGCCAGGGAGGGTTTGCCCCAGCATTTT
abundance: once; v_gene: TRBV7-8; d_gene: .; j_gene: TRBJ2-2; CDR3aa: CASSSIGNTGELFF; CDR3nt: TGTGCCAGCAGCTCGATCGGGAACACCGGGGAGCTGTTTTTT
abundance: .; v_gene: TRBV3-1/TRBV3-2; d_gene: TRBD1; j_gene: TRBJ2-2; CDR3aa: CASSRVLGQGATGELFF; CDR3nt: TGTGCCAGCAGCCGCGTTTTGGGACAGGGGGCCACCGGGGAGCTGTTTTTT
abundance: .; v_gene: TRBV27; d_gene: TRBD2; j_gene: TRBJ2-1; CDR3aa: CASSSGLGARYTYNEQFF; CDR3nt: TGTGCCAGCAGCTCCGGACTAGGGGCTCGTTATACCTACAATGAGCAGTTCTTC
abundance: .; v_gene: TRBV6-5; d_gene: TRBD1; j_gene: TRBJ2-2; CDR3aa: CASSYTGVTGELFF; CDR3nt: TGTGCCAGCAGTTATACAGGGGTCACCGGGGAGCTGTTTTTT
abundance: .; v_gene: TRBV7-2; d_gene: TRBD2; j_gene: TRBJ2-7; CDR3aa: CASSFGLAGGAYEQYF; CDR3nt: TGTGCCAGCAGCTTCGGACTAGCGGGAGGGGCCTACGAGCAGTACTTC
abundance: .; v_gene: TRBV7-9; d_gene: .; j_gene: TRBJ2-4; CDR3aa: CASSLDGGLAKNIQYF; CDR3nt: TGTGCCAGCAGCTTAGACGGCGGTCTAGCCAAAAACATTCAGTACTTC
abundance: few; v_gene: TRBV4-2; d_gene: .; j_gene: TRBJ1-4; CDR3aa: CASSQDNRFGEKLFF; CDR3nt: TGTGCCAGCAGCCAAGATAACCGGTTTGGTGAAAAACTGTTTTTT
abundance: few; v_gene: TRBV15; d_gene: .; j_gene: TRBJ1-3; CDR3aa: CATSRRGSRENTIYF; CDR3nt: TGTGCCACCAGTCGCAGGGGCAGTAGGGAAAACACCATATATTTT
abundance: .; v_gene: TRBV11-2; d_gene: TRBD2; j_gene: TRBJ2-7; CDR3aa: CASSLAWRGDYEQYF; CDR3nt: TGTGCCAGCAGCTTAGCCTGGCGGGGGGACTACGAGCAGTACTTC